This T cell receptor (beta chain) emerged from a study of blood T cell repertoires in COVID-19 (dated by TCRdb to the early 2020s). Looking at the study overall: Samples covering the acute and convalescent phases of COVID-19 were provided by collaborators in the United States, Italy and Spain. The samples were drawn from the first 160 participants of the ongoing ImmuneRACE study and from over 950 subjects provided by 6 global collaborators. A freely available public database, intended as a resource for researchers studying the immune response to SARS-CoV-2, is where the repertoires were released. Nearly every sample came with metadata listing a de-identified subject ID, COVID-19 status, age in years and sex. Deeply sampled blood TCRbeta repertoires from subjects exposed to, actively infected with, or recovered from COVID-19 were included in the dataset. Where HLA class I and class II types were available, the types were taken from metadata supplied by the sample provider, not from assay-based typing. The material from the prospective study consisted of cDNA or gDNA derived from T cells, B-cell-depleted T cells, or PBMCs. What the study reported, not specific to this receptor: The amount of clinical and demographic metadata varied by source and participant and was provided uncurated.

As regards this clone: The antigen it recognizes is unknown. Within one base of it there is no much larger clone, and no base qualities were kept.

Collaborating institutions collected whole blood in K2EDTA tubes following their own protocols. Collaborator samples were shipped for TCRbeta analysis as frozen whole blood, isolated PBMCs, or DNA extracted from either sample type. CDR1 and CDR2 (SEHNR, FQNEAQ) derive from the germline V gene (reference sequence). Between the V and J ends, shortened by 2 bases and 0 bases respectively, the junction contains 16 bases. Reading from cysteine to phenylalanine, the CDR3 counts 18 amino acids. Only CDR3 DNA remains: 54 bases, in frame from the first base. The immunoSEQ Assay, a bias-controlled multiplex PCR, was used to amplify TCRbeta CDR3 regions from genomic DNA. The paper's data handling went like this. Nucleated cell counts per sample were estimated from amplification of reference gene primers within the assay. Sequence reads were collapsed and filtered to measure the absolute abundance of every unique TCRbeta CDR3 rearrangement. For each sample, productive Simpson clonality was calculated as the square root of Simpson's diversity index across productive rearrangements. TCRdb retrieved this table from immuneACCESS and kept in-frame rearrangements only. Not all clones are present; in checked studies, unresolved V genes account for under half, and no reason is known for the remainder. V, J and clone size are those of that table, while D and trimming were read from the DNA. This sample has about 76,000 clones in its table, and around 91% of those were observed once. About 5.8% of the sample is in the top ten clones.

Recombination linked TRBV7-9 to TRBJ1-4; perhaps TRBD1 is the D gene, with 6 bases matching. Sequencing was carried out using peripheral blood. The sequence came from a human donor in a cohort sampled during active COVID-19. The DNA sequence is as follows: TGTGCCAGCAGCTTACGGACAGTTAATTCTGCAACTAATGAAAAACTGTTTTTT. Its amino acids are CASSLRTVNSATNEKLFF.